The T cell receptor beta chain under discussion was sequenced for a study of cytomegalovirus exposure and HLA in healthy donors. The study's findings and limits: The Asian-associated ancestry cluster reportedly had fewer N-insertions than the roughly 670-donor mean in a later analysis. CMV serostatus was the sole immune exposure information available. It was reported that TCR beta sequences correctly inferred the HLA-A and HLA-B alleles for most subjects. Later analysis identified about 17,000 TCR beta sequences associated with HLA alleles, using a false discovery rate threshold of 0.05.

13 Jbeta primers and 60 Vbeta primers were used for the PCR. Data came from immunoSEQ multiplex PCR; TCRdb stores just in-frame clones and leaves some out. The sample lists 150,000 to 200,000 clones; roughly four fifths were seen once. Germline lookup yields CDR1 LNHDA and CDR2 SQIVND (reference sequence). This CDR3 is 15 amino acids long. V was clipped by 11 bases and J by 8 bases, with 24 bases between them. Comment on this clone: Its antigen is not known.

The sequence was obtained from a woman aged 18 to 35 in good health and CMV-seronegative. The material sequenced was PBMCs. V usage is TRBV19 and J usage is TRBJ1-4; D not certain. The CDR3 DNA reads as TGTGCCTCCAACCTTTTGGGAGGCCCAGCAGAAAAACTGTTTTTT. Translated, it gives CASNLLGGPAEKLFF.